Listed below are T cell receptor beta chains from one sample, sequenced in a study of tumor and adjacent non-tumor tissue in lung cancer. TCRdb processed the multiplex PCR reads anew with MiXCR; each CDR3 protein has one entry. The table includes 60,000 to 100,000 distinct CDR3 sequences, less than 85% detected once. Sequencing was performed on distant non-tumor lung tissue. These receptors originate from a man aged 70-80 years with non-small cell lung cancer. The CDR3 runs from the conserved cysteine through the conserved F or W. The D gene is left open where the match is weak. Size is omitted from some rows. Given values are once, few, many or a class for expanded clones.

clone size: many
J gene: TRBJ1-1
D gene: NA
V gene: TRBV29-1
CDR3 DNA: TGCAGCGTTTTTTGGGGGCAAGGTACTGAAGCTTTCTTT
CDR3 protein: CSVFWGQGTEAFF

clone size: NA
J gene: TRBJ2-2
D gene: NA
V gene: TRBV6-4
CDR3 DNA: TGTGCCAGCAGTAAGGACAGCCTGAACGGCGGGGAGCTGTTTTTT
CDR3 protein: CASSKDSLNGGELFF

clone size: NA
J gene: TRBJ2-7
D gene: NA
V gene: TRBV2
CDR3 DNA: TGTGCCAGCCGTGGAGGGAACCGCCGGGAGCAGTACTTC
CDR3 protein: CASRGGNRREQYF

clone size: NA
J gene: TRBJ2-6
D gene: TRBD1
V gene: TRBV6-5
CDR3 DNA: TGTGCCAGGAGTTCCGGGACAGGTGGCTCTGGGGCCAACGTCCTGACTTTT
CDR3 protein: CARSSGTGGSGANVLTF

clone size: NA
J gene: TRBJ2-7
D gene: NA
V gene: TRBV5-5
CDR3 DNA: TGTGCCAGCAGCTTGGTCTTGACCGGGGACACCTACGAGCAGTACTTC
CDR3 protein: CASSLVLTGDTYEQYF

clone size: NA
J gene: TRBJ1-3
D gene: TRBD1
V gene: TRBV12-3/TRBV12-4
CDR3 DNA: TGTGCCAGCAGTCGTCCCAGGACAGGGATCGACTCTGGAAACACAATATATTTT
CDR3 protein: CASSRPRTGIDSGNTIYF

clone size: many
J gene: TRBJ2-1
D gene: NA
V gene: TRBV4-2
CDR3 DNA: TGTGCCAGCAGCCAAGACCATGGAGCCTACAATGAGCAGTTCTTC
CDR3 protein: CASSQDHGAYNEQFF

clone size: NA
J gene: TRBJ2-1
D gene: NA
V gene: TRBV6-2/TRBV6-3
CDR3 DNA: TGTGCCAGCAGTTACATACATAGCGGCGAGCAGTTCTTC
CDR3 protein: CASSYIHSGEQFF

clone size: NA
J gene: TRBJ2-1
D gene: NA
V gene: TRBV29-1
CDR3 DNA: TGCAATGTTGAATTTGAGGCCTACAATGAGCAGTTCTTC
CDR3 protein: CNVEFEAYNEQFF

clone size: NA
J gene: TRBJ2-7
D gene: TRBD2
V gene: TRBV7-8
CDR3 DNA: TGTGCCAGCAGCTCGTCCAGAGTAGCGGGAATTTACGAGCAGTACTTC
CDR3 protein: CASSSSRVAGIYEQYF

clone size: NA
J gene: TRBJ1-5
D gene: NA
V gene: TRBV7-8
CDR3 DNA: TGCGCCAGCATCTTAGTAGGGGGTAATCAGCCCCAGCATTTT
CDR3 protein: CASILVGGNQPQHF

clone size: NA
J gene: TRBJ2-5
D gene: TRBD2
V gene: TRBV2
CDR3 DNA: TGTGCCAGCACTGTTGGTAGCGGGGGAGAGACCCAGAACTTC
CDR3 protein: CASTVGSGGETQNF

clone size: NA
J gene: TRBJ2-1
D gene: NA
V gene: TRBV12-3/TRBV12-4
CDR3 DNA: TGTGCCACTAAGAGTGTGGGATACAATCAGCAGTTCTTC
CDR3 protein: CATKSVGYNQQFF

clone size: few
J gene: TRBJ2-6
D gene: NA
V gene: TRBV6-2/TRBV6-3
CDR3 DNA: TGTGCCAGCAGTCGCCCATTTAACTCTGTGGCCAACGTCCTGACTTTC
CDR3 protein: CASSRPFNSVANVLTF

clone size: NA
J gene: TRBJ2-5
D gene: NA
V gene: TRBV12-3/TRBV12-4
CDR3 DNA: TGTGCCAGCACCCACTTGCGGGGAACAGACCAAGAGACCCAGTACTTC
CDR3 protein: CASTHLRGTDQETQYF

clone size: NA
J gene: TRBJ1-2
D gene: NA
V gene: TRBV6-1
CDR3 DNA: TGTACCAGCGGTCAGGGGTGGAATGGCTACACTTTC
CDR3 protein: CTSGQGWNGYTF

clone size: NA
J gene: TRBJ2-5
D gene: NA
V gene: TRBV29-1
CDR3 DNA: TGCTGCCTGGCCGACAGATTCCAAGAGATCCAGTACTTC
CDR3 protein: CCLADRFQEIQYF

clone size: NA
J gene: TRBJ2-1
D gene: TRBD2
V gene: TRBV5-4
CDR3 DNA: TGTGTCAGTAGCCTTCTAGCGGGGGAGGGCAATGAGCAGTTCTTC
CDR3 protein: CVSSLLAGEGNEQFF